The 7 T cell receptor beta chains in this list originate from one sample, sequenced in a study of Graves' ophthalmopathy and Graves' hyperthyroidism. RNA transcripts were the template, and TCR beta CDR3 regions were amplified from them. First-round RT-PCR relied on HTBI primers, and a second-round multiplex PCR came next. From the multiplex PCR reads, TCRdb called clonotypes with MiXCR, one entry per CDR3 protein. The sample consists of over 45,000 distinct CDR3 sequences, under 55% of them appearing once. The sample comprised peripheral blood. The receptors shown here come from an adult man with Graves' ophthalmopathy.

In this sample, this clonotype turned up a few times. V and J are TRBV20-1 and TRBJ2-7, with 7 bases that match TRBD1. This CDR3 region has 12 residues. Trimming removed 3 bases from V and 4 bases from J; junction bases left unmatched: 3. From germline, CDR1 is DFQATT and CDR2 SNEGSKA (reference sequence). CDR3 bases: TGCAGTGCTAGGGACAGGTGGTACGAGCAGTACTTC. It is translated as CSARDRWYEQYF.

This chain uses TRBV7-9 with TRBJ2-1; 7 nucleotides line up with TRBD1. Looked up from germline, CDR1 is SEHNR and CDR2 is FQNEAQ (reference sequence). CDR3 length: 15 residues. Unmatched junction bases numbered 8, after V lost 6 bases and J lost 3 bases. CDR3 bases: TGTGCCAGCAGTTCAGGGGCAGGGGGCTACAATGAGCAGTTCTTC. Protein sequence: CASSSGAGGYNEQFF.

This clonotype has a count of ten or more. This rearrangement joins TRBV5-6 to TRBJ2-4, with D tentatively TRBD1 (6 bases). V lost 3 bases and J lost 3, with 13 bases in between. CDR3 length: 15 residues. CDR1 and CDR2 (germline): SGHDT, YYEEEE. The CDR3 DNA is TGTGCCAGCAGCTCCATACAGGGTTACAAAAACATTCAGTACTTC. Its protein product is CASSSIQGYKNIQYF. Supplemented by reference TRBV5-6 and TRBJ2-4, the full variable domain reads DAGVTQSPTHLIKTRGQQVTLRCSPKSGHDTVSWYQQALGQGPQFIFQYYEEEERQRGNFPDRFSGHQFPNYSSELNVNALLLGDSALYLCASSSIQGYKNIQYFGAGTRLSVL.

In its sample, this clonotype was seen many times. V and J are TRBV9 and TRBJ2-1, with 14 nucleotides matching TRBD2. In germline, CDR1 is SGDLS, CDR2 YYNGEE. This CDR3 is built from 16 residues. The J segment lost 8 bases and the V segment lost 5 bases, leaving 9 bases of the junction unmatched. This chain's CDR3 is CASSGTSGRGLHEQFF. Here the CDR3 DNA reads TGTGCCAGCAGTGGGACTAGCGGGAGAGGTCTCCATGAGCAGTTCTTC.

This clonotype was seen ten or more times. The chain uses TRBV12-3 or TRBV12-4 and TRBJ2-3; TRBD1 matches at 8 bases. V was pared by 10 bases and J by 4 bases, with 4 bases of the junction left unmatched. This CDR3 has 12 amino acids. The CDR3 DNA sequence: TGTGCCACCAGGGGGCTTGCAGATACGCAGTATTTT. Its protein product is CATRGLADTQYF.

This clonotype occurred a few times. The chain uses TRBV2 and TRBJ1-3; D is uncertain. V was clipped by 10 bases and J by 0 bases, with 13 bases between them. This CDR3 contains 14 residues. CDR1 is SNHLY, CDR2 FYNNEI, per germline. This CDR3 reads CATGIGSSGNTIYF. The DNA of the CDR3 is TGTGCCACCGGAATTGGGAGCTCTGGAAACACCATATATTTT.

The chain couples TRBV19 to TRBJ1-5; D ambiguous. Trimming pared 1 base from V and 0 bases from J, leaving 7 bases between. Per the germline V gene, CDR1 is LNHDA and CDR2 is SQIVND (reference sequence). The CDR3 spans 15 residues. The CDR3 DNA sequence: TGTGCCAGTAGTATAGGACACTATAGCAATCAGCCCCAGCATTTT. This sequence encodes CASSIGHYSNQPQHF.